This T cell receptor beta chain comes out of a study of identical twins. Study-wide results and limits: Cord blood beta clonotypes that were abundant carried fewer insertions, and memory repertoires showed no such trend. Invariant MAIT and iNKT cells may have partly biased zero-insertion analyses.

Each CDR3 protein gets one entry after TCRdb re-called the 5' RACE reads with MiXCR. The profile shows about 530,000 distinct CDR3 sequences, nearly 15% of them singletons. Comment on this clonotype: Its target is not known.

In addition, the sample was reused for a study of yellow fever vaccine responses in identical twins.

Sequences were obtained from CD4+ T cells sorted from blood. This sequence originates from a woman aged 18-35 years in good health.

This CDR3 is CASSLVTVSQETQYF. CDR3 bases: TGCGCCAGCAGCTTGGTTACAGTGAGCCAAGAGACCCAGTACTTC. This chain connects TRBV5-1 to TRBJ2-5; D not resolved. V lost 0 bases, J lost 1 base, and 10 bases lay in between. The CDR3 is made up of 15 amino acids. CDR1 is SGHRS and CDR2 is YFSETQ in the germline V gene.